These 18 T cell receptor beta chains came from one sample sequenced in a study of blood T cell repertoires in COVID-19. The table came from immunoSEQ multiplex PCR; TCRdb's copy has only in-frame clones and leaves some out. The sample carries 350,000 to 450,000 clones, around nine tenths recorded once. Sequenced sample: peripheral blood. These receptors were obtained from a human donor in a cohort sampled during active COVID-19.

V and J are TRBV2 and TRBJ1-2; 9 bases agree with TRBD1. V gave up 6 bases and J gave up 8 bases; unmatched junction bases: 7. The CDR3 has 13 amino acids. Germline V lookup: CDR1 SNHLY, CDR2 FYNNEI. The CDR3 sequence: CASSNTGGRGYTF. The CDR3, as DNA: TGTGCCAGCAGCAACACAGGGGGCAGAGGCTACACCTTC.

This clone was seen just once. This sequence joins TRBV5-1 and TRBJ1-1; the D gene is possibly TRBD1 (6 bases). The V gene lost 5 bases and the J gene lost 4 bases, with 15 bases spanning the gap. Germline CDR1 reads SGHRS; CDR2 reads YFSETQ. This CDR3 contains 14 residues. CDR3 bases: TGCGCCAGCAGACTTCAGGGACAAGGCACTGAAGCTTTCTTT. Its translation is CASRLQGQGTEAFF.

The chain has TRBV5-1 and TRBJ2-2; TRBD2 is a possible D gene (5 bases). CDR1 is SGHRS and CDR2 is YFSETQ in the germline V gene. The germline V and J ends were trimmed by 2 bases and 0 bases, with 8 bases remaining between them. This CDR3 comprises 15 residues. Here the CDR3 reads CASSFSVTNTGELFF. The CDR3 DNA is TGCGCCAGCAGCTTTAGCGTCACGAACACCGGGGAGCTGTTTTTT.

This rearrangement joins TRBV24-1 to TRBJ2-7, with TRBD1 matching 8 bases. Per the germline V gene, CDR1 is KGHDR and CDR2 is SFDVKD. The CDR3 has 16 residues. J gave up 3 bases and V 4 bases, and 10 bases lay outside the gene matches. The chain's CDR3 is CATSDMSRTGSYEQYF. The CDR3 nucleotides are TGTGCCACCAGTGACATGTCGAGGACAGGGAGCTACGAGCAGTACTTC.

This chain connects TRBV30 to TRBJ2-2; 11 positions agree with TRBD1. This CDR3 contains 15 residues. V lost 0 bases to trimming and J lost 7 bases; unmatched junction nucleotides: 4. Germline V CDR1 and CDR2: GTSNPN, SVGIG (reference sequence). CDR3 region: CAWSVGTGGIGELFF. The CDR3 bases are TGTGCCTGGAGTGTAGGGACAGGGGGGATCGGGGAGCTGTTTTTT.

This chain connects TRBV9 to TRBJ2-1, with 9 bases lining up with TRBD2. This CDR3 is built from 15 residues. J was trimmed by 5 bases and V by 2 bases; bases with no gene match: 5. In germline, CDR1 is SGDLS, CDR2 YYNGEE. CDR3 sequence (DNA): TGTGCCAGCAGCGTTAGCGGGAGCGTCGACAATGAGCAGTTCTTC. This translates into CASSVSGSVDNEQFF.

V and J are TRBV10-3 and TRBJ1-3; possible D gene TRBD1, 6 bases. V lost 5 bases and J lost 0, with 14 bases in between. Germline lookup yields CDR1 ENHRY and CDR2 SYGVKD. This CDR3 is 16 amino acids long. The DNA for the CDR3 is TGTGCCATCAGTCTCGATCGAGGGGGCTCTGGAAACACCATATATTTT. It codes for CAISLDRGGSGNTIYF.

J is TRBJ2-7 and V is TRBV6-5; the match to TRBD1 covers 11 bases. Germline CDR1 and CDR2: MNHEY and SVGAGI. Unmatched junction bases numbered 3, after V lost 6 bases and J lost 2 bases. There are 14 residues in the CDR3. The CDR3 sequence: CASRGTGGAYEQYF. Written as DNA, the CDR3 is TGTGCCAGCAGAGGGACAGGGGGTGCCTACGAGCAGTACTTC.

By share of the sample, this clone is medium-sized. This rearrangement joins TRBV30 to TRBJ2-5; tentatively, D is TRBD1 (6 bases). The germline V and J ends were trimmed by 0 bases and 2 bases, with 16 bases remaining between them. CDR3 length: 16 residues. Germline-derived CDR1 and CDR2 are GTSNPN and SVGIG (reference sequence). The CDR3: CAWSVGGLMRQETQYF. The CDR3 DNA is TGTGCCTGGAGTGTTGGGGGCCTCATGCGTCAAGAGACCCAGTACTTC.

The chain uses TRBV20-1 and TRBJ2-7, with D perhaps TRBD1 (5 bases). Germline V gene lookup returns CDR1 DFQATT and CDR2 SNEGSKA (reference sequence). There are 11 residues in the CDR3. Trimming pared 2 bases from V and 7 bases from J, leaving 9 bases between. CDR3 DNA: TGCAGTGCTAGAATTGGGGCAGAGCAGTACTTC. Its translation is CSARIGAEQYF.

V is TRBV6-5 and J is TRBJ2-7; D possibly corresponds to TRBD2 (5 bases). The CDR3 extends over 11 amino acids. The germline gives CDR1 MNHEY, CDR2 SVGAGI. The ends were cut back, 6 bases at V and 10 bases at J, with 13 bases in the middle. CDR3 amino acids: CASSASGGQYF. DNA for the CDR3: TGTGCCAGCAGCGCCTCCGGAGGCCAGTACTTC.

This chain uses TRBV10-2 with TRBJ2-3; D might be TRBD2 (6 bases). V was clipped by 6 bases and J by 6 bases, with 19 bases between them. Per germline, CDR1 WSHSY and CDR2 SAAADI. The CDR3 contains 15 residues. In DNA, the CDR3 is TGCGCCAGCAGGAGGGAGGACGCCCTCGGGGATACGCAGTATTTT. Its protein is CASRREDALGDTQYF.

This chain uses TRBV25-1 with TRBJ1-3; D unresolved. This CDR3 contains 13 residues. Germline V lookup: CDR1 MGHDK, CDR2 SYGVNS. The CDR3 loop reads CATTVGSGNTIYF. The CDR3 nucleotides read TGTGCGACTACAGTGGGCTCTGGAAACACCATATATTTT.

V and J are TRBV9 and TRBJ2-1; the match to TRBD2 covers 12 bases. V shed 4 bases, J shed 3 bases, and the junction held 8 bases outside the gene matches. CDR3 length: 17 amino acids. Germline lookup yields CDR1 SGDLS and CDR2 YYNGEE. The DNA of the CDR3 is TGTGCCAGCAGCTCCAGACTAGCGGGGGAGCTCTACAATGAGCAGTTCTTC. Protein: CASSSRLAGELYNEQFF.

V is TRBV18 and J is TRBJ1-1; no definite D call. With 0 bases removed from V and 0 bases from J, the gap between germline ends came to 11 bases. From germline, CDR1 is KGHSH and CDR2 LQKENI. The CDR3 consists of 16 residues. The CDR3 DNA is TGTGCCAGCTCACCACCGGGCGGGTTGGTGAACACTGAAGCTTTCTTT. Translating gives CASSPPGGLVNTEAFF.

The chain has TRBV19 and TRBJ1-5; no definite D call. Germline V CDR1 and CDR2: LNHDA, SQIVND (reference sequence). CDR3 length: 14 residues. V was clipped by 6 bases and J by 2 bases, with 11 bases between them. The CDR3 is CASSHGIRNQPQHF. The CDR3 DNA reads TGTGCCAGTAGCCACGGGATCCGCAATCAGCCCCAGCATTTT. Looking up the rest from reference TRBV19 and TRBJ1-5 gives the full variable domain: DGGITQSPKYLFRKEGQNVTLSCEQNLNHDAMYWYRQDPGQGLRLIYYSQIVNDFQKGDIAEGYSVSREKKESFPLTVTSAQKNPTAFYLCASSHGIRNQPQHFGDGTRLSIL.

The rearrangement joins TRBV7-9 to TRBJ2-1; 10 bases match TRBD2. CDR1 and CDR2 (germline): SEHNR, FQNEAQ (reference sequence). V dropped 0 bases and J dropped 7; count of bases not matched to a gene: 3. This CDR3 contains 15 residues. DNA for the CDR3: TGTGCCAGCAGCTTAGCAGCGGGGGGGCCTAATGAGCAGTTCTTC. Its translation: CASSLAAGGPNEQFF.

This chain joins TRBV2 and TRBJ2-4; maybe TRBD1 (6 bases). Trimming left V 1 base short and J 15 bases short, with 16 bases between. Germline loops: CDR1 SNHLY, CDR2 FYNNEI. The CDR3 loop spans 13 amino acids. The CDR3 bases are TGTGCCAGCAGTGAAGGGTTGGGCAGGGGCCGGTACTTC. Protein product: CASSEGLGRGRYF.